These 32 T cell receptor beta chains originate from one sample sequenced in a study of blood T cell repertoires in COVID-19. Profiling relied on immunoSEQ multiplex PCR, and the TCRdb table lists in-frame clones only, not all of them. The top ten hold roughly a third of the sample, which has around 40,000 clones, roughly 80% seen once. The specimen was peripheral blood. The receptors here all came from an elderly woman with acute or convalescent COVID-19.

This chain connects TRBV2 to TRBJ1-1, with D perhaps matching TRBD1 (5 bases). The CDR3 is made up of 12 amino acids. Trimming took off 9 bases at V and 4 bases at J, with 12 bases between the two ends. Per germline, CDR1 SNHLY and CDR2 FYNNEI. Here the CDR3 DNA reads TGTGCCAGAGGGGCGGGGGGCACTGAAGCTTTCTTT. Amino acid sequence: CARGAGGTEAFF.

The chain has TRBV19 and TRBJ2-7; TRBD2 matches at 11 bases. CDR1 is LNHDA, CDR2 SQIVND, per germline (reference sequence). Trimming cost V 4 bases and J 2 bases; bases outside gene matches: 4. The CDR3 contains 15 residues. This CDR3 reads CASSNPGLAAYEQYF. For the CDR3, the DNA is TGTGCCAGTAGTAACCCGGGACTAGCGGCCTACGAGCAGTACTTC.

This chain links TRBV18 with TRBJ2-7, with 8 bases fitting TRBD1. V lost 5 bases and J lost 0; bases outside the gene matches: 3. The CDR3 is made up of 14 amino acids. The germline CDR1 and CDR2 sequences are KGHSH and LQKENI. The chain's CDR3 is CASSTTGGSYEQYF. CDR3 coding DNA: TGTGCCAGCTCAACAACAGGGGGCTCCTACGAGCAGTACTTC.

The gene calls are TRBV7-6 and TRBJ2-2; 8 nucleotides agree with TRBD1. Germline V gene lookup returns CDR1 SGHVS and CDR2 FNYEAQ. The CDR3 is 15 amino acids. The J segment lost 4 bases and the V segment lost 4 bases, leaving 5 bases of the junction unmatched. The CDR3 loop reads CASSYTGGGTGELFF. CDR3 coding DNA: TGTGCCAGCAGCTACACAGGGGGAGGCACCGGGGAGCTGTTTTTT.

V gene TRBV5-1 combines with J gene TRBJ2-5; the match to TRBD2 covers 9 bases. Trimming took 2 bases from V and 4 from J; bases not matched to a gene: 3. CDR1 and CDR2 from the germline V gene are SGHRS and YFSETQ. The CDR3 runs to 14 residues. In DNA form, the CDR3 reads TGCGCCAGCAGCTTTGCGGGAGGGCCAGAGACCCAGTACTTC. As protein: CASSFAGGPETQYF.

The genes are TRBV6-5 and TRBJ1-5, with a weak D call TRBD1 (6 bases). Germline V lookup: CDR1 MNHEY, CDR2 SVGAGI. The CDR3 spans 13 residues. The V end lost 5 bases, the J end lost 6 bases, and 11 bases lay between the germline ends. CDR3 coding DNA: TGTGCCAGCAGTACTACAGGGACTCAGCCCCAGCATTTT. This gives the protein CASSTTGTQPQHF.

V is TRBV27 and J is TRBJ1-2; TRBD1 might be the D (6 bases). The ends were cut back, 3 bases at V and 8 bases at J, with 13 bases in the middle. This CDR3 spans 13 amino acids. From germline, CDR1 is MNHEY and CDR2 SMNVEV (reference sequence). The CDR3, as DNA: TGTGCCAGCAGTTTGGACAGCCGCTGGGGCTACACCTTC. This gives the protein CASSLDSRWGYTF.

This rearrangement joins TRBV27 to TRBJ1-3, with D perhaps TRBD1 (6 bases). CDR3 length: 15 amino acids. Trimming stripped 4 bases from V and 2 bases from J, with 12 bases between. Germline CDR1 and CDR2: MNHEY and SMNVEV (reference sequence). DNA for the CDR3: TGTGCCAGCAGTTCGACAGGTTTTCCTGGAAACACCATATATTTT. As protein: CASSSTGFPGNTIYF.

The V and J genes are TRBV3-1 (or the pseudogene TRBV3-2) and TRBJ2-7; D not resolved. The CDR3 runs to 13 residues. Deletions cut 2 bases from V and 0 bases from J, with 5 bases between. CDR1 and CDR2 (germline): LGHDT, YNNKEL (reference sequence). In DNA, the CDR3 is TGTGCCAGCAGCCAAAGCGTCTCCTACGAGCAGTACTTC. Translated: CASSQSVSYEQYF.

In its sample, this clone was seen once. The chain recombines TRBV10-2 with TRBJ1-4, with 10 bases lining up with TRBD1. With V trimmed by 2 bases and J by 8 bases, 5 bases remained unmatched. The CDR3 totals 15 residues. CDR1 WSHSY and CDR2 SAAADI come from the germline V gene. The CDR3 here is CASSETRTGGEKLFF. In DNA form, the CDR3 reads TGCGCCAGCAGTGAGACCCGGACAGGGGGAGAAAAACTGTTTTTT.

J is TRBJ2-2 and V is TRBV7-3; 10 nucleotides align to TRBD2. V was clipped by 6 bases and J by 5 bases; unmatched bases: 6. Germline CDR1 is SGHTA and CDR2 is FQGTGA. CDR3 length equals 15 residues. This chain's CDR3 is CASRKPGLATGELFF. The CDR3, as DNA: TGTGCCAGCAGGAAACCGGGACTAGCGACCGGGGAGCTGTTTTTT.

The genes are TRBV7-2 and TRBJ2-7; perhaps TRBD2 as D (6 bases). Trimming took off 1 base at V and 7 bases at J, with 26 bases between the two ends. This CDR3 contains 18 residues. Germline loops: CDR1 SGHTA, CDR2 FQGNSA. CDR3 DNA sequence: TGTGCCAGCAGCTTAGGACTAGGCCGCGACTCCCGCTTAGGAGAGCAGTACTTC. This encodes CASSLGLGRDSRLGEQYF.

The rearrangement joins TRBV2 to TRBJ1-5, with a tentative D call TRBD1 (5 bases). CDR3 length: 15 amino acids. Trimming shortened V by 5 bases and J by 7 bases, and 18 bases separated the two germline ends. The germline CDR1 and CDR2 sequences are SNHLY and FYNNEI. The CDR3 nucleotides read TGTGCCAGCAGTCCTCAAGGGGCAGTAAGCCAGCCCCAGCATTTT. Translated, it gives CASSPQGAVSQPQHF. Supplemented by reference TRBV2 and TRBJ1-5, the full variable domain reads EPEVTQTPSHQVTQMGQEVILRCVPISNHLYFYWYRQILGQKVEFLVSFYNNEISEKSEIFDDQFSVERPDGSNFTLKIRSTKLEDSAMYFCASSPQGAVSQPQHFGDGTRLSIL.

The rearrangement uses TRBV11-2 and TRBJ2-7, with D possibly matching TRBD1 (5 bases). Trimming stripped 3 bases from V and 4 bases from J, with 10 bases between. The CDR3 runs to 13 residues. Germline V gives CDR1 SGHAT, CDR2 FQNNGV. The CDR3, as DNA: TGTGCCAGCAGCTTGACAGCCGGATACGAGCAGTACTTC. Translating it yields CASSLTAGYEQYF.

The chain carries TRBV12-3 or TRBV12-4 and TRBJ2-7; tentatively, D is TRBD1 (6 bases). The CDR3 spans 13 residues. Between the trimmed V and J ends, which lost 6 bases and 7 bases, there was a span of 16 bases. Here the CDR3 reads CASSRDIISEQYF. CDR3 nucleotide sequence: TGTGCCAGCAGCCGGGACATCATATCGGAGCAGTACTTC.

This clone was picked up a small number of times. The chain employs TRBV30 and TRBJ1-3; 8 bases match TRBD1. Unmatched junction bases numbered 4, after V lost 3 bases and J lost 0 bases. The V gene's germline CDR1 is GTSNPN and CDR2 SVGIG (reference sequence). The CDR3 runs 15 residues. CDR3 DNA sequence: TGTGCCTGGAGCAGGGACAGGTCCTCTGGAAACACCATATATTTT. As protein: CAWSRDRSSGNTIYF.

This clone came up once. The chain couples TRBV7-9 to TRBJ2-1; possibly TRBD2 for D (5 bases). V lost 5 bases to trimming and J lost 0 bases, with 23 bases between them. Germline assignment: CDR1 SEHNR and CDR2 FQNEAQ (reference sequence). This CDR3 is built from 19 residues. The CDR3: CASSPSIRASGPSYNEQFF. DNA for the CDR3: TGTGCCAGCAGCCCATCAATCCGGGCCAGCGGACCCTCCTACAATGAGCAGTTCTTC. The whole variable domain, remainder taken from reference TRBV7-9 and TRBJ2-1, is DTGVSQNPRHKITKRGQNVTFRCDPISEHNRLYWYRQTLGQGPEFLTYFQNEAQLEKSRLLSDRFSAERPKGSFSTLEIQRTEQGDSAMYLCASSPSIRASGPSYNEQFFGPGTRLTVL.

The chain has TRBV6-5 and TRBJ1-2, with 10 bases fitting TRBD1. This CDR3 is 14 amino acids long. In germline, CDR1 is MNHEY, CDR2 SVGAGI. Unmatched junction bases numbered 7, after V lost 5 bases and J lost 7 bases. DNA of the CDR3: TGTGCCAGCAGTACCGGGACAGGGGAGCCTGGCTACACCTTC. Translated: CASSTGTGEPGYTF.

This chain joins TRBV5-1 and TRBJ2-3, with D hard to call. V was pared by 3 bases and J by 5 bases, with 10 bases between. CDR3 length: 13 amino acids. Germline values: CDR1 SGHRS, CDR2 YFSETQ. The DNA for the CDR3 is TGCGCCAGCAGCTCTATACAGCTAGATACGCAGTATTTT. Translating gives CASSSIQLDTQYF.

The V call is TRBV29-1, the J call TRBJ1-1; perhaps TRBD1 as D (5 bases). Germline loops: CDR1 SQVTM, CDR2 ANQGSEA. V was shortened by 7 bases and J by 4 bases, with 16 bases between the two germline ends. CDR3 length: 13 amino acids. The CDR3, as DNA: TGCAGCGCCGGCGCGGGGGGGAGCACTGAAGCTTTCTTT. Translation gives CSAGAGGSTEAFF.

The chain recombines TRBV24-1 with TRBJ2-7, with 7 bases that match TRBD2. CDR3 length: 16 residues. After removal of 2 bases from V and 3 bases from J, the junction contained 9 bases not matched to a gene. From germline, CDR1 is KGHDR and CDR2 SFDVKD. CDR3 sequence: CATSDSRGEGLYEQYF. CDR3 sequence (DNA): TGTGCCACCAGTGATTCTCGGGGGGAGGGCCTCTACGAGCAGTACTTC.

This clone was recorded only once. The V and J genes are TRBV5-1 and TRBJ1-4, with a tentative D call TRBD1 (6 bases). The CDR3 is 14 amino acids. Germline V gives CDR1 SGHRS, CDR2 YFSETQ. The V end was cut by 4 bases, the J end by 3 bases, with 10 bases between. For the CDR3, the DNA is TGCGCCAGCAGCCTTGGACAGTCTAATGAAAAACTGTTTTTT. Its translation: CASSLGQSNEKLFF.

In nucleotides, the CDR3 is TGTGCCAGCAGCTATCAGGCAGGGGGTGAGCAGTTCTTC. This encodes CASSYQAGGEQFF. The chain carries TRBV7-7 and TRBJ2-1; 7 nucleotides align to TRBD1. The CDR3 is made up of 13 amino acids. V lost 4 bases, J lost 9 bases, and 6 bases stayed unmatched. Germline V gene sequence: CDR1 SSHAT, CDR2 FNYEAQ (reference sequence). Combining the CDR3 with reference TRBV7-7 and TRBJ2-1 gives the whole variable domain GAGVSQSPRYKVTKRGQDVTLRCDPISSHATLYWYQQALGQGPEFLTYFNYEAQPDKSGLPSDRFSAERPEGSISTLTIQRTEQRDSAMYRCASSYQAGGEQFFGPGTRLTVL.

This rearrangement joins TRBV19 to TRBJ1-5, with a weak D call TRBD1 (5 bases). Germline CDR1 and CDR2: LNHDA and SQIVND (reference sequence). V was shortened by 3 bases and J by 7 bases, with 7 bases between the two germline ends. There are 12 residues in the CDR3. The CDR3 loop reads CASSMGGQPQHF. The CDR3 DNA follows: TGTGCCAGTAGTATGGGGGGGCAGCCCCAGCATTTT.

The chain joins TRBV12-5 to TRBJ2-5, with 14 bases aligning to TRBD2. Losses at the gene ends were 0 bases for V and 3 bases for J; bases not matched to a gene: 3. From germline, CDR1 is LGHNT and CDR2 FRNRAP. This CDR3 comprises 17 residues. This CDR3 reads CASGLVGLAGVKETQYF. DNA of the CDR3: TGTGCTAGTGGTTTGGTGGGACTAGCGGGAGTAAAAGAGACCCAGTACTTC.

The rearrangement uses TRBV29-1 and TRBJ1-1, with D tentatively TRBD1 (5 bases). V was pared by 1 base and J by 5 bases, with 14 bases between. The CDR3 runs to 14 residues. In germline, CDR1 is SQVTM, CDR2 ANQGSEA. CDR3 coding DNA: TGCAGCGTTGAAGGGCAGGGCAGAAGAACTGAAGCTTTCTTT. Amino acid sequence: CSVEGQGRRTEAFF.

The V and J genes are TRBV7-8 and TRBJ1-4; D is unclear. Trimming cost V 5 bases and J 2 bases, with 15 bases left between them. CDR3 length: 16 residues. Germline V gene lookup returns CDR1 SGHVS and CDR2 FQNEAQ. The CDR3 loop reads CASSPLPAGTNEKLFF. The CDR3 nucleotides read TGTGCCAGCAGCCCCCTCCCGGCGGGGACTAATGAAAAACTGTTTTTT.

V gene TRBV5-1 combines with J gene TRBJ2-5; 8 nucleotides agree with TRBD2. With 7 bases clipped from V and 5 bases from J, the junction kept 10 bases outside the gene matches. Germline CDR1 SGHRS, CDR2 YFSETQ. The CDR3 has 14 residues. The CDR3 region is CASWTRLATETQYF. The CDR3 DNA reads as TGCGCCAGCTGGACCCGACTAGCGACCGAGACCCAGTACTTC.

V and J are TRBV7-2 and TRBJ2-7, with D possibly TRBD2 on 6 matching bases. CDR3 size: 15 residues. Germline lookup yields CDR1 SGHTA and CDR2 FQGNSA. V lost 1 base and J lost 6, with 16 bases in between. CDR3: CASSLGGGDPREQYF. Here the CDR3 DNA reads TGTGCCAGCAGCTTAGGAGGCGGGGACCCCCGCGAGCAGTACTTC.

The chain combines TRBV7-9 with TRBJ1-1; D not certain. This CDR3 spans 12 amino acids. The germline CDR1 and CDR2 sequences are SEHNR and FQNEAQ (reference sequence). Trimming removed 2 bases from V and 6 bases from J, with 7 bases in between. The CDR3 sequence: CASSLYGAEAFF. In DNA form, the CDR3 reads TGTGCCAGCAGCTTATACGGGGCTGAAGCTTTCTTT. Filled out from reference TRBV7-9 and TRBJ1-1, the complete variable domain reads DTGVSQNPRHKITKRGQNVTFRCDPISEHNRLYWYRQTLGQGPEFLTYFQNEAQLEKSRLLSDRFSAERPKGSFSTLEIQRTEQGDSAMYLCASSLYGAEAFFGQGTRLTVV.

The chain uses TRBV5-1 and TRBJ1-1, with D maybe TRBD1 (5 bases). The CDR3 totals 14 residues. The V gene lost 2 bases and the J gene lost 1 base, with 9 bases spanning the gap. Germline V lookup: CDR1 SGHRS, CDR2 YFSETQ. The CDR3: CASSFLQANTEAFF. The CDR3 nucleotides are TGCGCCAGCAGCTTCTTACAGGCGAACACTGAAGCTTTCTTT.

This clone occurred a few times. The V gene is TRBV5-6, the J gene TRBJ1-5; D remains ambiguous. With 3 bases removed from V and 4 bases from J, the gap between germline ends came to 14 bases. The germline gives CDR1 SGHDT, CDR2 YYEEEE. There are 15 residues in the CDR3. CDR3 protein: CASSSRAAGNQPQHF. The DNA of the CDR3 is TGTGCCAGCAGCTCCCGGGCCGCGGGGAATCAGCCCCAGCATTTT.